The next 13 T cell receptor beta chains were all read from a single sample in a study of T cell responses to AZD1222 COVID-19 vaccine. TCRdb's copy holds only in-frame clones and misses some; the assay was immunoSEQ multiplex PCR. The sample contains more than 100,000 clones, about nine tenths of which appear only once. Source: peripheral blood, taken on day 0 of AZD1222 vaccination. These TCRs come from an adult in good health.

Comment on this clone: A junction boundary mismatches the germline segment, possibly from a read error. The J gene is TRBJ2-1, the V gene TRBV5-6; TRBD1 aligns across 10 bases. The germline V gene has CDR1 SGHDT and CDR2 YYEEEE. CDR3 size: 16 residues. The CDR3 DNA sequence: TGTGCCAGCAGCTTGGAACAGACAGGGGGCTCGAGGCGGGGAGTCTTC. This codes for CASSLEQTGGSRRGVF. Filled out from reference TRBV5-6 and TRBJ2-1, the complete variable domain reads DAGVTQSPTHLIKTRGQQVTLRCSPKSGHDTVSWYQQALGQGPQFIFQYYEEEERQRGNFPDRFSGHQFPNYSSELNVNALLLGDSALYLCASSLEQTGGSRRGVFGPGTRLTVL.

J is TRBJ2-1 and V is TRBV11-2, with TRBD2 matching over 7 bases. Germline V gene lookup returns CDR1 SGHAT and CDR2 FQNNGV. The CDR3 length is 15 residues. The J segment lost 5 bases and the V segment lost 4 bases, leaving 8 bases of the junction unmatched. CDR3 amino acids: CASSSRGGSHNEQFF. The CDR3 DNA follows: TGTGCCAGCAGCTCACGGGGCGGGAGTCACAATGAGCAGTTCTTC.

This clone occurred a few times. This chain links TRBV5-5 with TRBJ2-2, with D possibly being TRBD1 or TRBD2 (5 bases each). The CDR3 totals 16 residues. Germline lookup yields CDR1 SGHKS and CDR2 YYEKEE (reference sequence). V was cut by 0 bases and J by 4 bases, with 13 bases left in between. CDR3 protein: CASSLGVRAGTGELFF. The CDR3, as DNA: TGTGCCAGCAGCTTGGGCGTCAGGGCGGGCACCGGGGAGCTGTTTTTT.

CDR3 coding DNA: TGTGCCAGCAGCTTCCGGGACACACGCTCCTACGAGCAGTACTTC. Protein product: CASSFRDTRSYEQYF. The genes are TRBV5-8 and TRBJ2-7; a weak D match, TRBD1 (6 bases). CDR3 length: 15 amino acids. The V end lost 2 bases, the J end lost 0 bases, and 12 bases lay between the germline ends. Germline V CDR1 and CDR2: SGHTS, YDEGEE.

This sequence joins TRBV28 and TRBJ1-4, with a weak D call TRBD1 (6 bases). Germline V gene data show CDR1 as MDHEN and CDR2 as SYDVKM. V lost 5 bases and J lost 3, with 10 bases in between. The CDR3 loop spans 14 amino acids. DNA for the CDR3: TGTGCCAGCAGTGAAACAGGGCCTAATGAAAAACTGTTTTTT. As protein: CASSETGPNEKLFF. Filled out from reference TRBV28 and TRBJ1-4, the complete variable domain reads DVKVTQSSRYLVKRTGEKVFLECVQDMDHENMFWYRQDPGLGLRLIYFSYDVKMKEKGDIPEGYSVSREKKERFSLILESASTNQTSMYLCASSETGPNEKLFFGSGTQLSVL.

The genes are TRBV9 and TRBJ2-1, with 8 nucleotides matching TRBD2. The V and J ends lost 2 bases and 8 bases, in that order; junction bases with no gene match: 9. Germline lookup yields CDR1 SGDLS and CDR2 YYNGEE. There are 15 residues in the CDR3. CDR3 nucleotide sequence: TGTGCCAGCAGCGTGGGGGGACTAGATCGCGATGAGCAGTTCTTC. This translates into CASSVGGLDRDEQFF.

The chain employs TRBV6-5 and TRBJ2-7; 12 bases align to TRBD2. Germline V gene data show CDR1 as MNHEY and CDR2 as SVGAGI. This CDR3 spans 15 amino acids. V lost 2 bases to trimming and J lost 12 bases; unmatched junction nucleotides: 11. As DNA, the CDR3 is TGTGCCAGCAGTTACGATAGGACTAGCGGGGCCCAGCCGTACTTC. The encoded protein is CASSYDRTSGAQPYF.

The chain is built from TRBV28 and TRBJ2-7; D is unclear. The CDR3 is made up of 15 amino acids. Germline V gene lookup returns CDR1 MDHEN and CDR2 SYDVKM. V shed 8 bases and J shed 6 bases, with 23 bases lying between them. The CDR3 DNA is TGTGCCAGCGGCAACCTCCCGGGCCGTCCCCGCGAGCAGTACTTC. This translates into CASGNLPGRPREQYF.

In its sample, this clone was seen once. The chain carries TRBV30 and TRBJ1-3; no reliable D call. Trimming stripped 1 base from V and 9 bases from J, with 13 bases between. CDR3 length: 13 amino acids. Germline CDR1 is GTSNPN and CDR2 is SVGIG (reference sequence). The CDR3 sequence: CAWSGGPGFTIYF. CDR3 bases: TGTGCCTGGAGTGGAGGGCCCGGGTTCACCATATATTTT.

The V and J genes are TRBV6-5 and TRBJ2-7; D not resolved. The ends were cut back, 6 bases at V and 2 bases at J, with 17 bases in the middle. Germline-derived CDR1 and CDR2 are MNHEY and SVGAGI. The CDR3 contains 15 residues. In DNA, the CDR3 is TGTGCCAGCAGCCCCGCCACTGATGGGCCCTACGAGCAGTACTTC. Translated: CASSPATDGPYEQYF.

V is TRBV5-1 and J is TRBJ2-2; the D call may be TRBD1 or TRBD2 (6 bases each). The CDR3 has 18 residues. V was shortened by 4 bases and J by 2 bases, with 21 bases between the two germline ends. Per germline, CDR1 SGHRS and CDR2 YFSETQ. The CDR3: CASSRGRSGTDNTGELFF. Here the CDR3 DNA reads TGCGCCAGCAGCCGGGGGCGCTCCGGGACTGATAACACCGGGGAGCTGTTTTTT.

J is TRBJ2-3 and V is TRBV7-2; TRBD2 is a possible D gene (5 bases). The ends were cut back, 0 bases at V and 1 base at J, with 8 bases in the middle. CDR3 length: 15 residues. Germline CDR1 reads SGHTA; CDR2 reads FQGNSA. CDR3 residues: CASSLAGDRTDTQYF. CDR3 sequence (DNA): TGTGCCAGCAGCTTAGCGGGAGACCGCACAGATACGCAGTATTTT.

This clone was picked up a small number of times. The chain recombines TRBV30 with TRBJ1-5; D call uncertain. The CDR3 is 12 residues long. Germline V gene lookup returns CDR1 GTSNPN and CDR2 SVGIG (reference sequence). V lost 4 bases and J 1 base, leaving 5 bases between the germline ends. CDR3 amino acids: CAWIGSNQPQHF. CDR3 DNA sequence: TGTGCCTGGATCGGGAGCAATCAGCCCCAGCATTTT.